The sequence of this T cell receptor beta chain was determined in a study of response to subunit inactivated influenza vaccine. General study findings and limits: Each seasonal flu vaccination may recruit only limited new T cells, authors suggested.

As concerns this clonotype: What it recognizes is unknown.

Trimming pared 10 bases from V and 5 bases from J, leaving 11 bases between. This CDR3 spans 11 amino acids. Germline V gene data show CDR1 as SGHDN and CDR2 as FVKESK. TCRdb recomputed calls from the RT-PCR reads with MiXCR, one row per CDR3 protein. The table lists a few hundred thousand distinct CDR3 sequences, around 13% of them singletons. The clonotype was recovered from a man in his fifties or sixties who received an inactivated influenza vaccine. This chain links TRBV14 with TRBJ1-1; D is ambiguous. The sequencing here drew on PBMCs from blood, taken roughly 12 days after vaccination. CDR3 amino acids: CATLLGTEAFF. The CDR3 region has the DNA TGTGCCACGCTTTTGGGGACTGAAGCTTTCTTT.